One sample yielded the 6 T cell receptor beta chains listed below, sequenced in a study of breast tumors, draining lymph nodes, adjacent tissues. One entry per CDR3 protein, called by TCRdb with MiXCR from the multiplex PCR reads. The sample includes around 12,000 distinct CDR3 sequences, approximately 70% of them seen just once. The specimen was tumor-adjacent breast tissue. All receptors derive from a female donor with breast cancer. Some clones in this sample may be carry-over from other donors' samples.

This clonotype was counted ten times or more. The chain joins TRBV7-9 to TRBJ1-2; the D is unclear. This CDR3 has 16 residues. Per the germline V gene, CDR1 is SEHNR and CDR2 is FQNEAQ (reference sequence). The V gene lost 5 bases and the J gene lost 0 bases, with 16 bases spanning the gap. The DNA for the CDR3 is TGTGCCAGCAGCCCTACTGACCAGGAAACTAACTATGGCTACACCTTC. Its translation: CASSPTDQETNYGYTF.

This rearrangement joins TRBV19 to TRBJ2-7; TRBD1 aligns across 10 bases. This CDR3 is 14 amino acids long. V gave up 5 bases and J gave up 5 bases; unmatched junction bases: 6. From germline, CDR1 is LNHDA and CDR2 SQIVND (reference sequence). Here the CDR3 reads CASSPTGTGDEQYF. CDR3 in DNA: TGTGCCAGTAGTCCAACCGGGACAGGGGACGAGCAGTACTTC.

Only a few counts were recorded for this clonotype. V usage is TRBV20-1 and J usage is TRBJ2-3; TRBD2 matches at 11 bases. This CDR3 is built from 14 residues. V gave up 6 bases and J gave up 3 bases; unmatched junction bases: 5. CDR1 is DFQATT, CDR2 SNEGSKA, per germline (reference sequence). DNA of the CDR3: TGCAGTGCCCCCCTAGCGGGGGGAACAGATACGCAGTATTTT. Its protein product is CSAPLAGGTDTQYF.

The CDR3 spells CASSLGLAGGKYNEQFF. The CDR3 DNA reads as TGTGCCAGCAGCTTAGGACTAGCGGGAGGGAAATACAATGAGCAGTTCTTC. This chain connects TRBV7-9 to TRBJ2-1; 14 positions match TRBD2. The J segment lost 4 bases and the V segment lost 1 base, leaving 3 bases of the junction unmatched. The CDR3 has 17 residues. In germline, CDR1 is SEHNR, CDR2 FQNEAQ (reference sequence). The variable domain in full, completed from reference TRBV7-9 and TRBJ2-1, reads DTGVSQNPRHKITKRGQNVTFRCDPISEHNRLYWYRQTLGQGPEFLTYFQNEAQLEKSRLLSDRFSAERPKGSFSTLEIQRTEQGDSAMYLCASSLGLAGGKYNEQFFGPGTRLTVL.

This clonotype was recorded at least ten times. This rearrangement joins TRBV24-1 to TRBJ2-1, with TRBD1 as a possible D gene (6 bases). CDR1 is KGHDR, CDR2 SFDVKD, per germline. Trimming shortened V by 1 base and J by 7 bases, and 10 bases separated the two germline ends. This CDR3 has 14 amino acids. In nucleotides, the CDR3 is TGTGCCACCAGTGATTTAGCAGGGGCGAATGAGCAGTTCTTC. Protein product: CATSDLAGANEQFF.

The chain has TRBV12-3 or TRBV12-4 and TRBJ1-4; the match to TRBD1 covers 9 bases. This CDR3 region has 16 residues. V gave up 4 bases and J gave up 7 bases; unmatched junction bases: 10. In DNA form, the CDR3 reads TGTGCCAGCAGTTCCGCCGGGACAGGGAGGGGTGAAAAACTGTTTTTT. Residues: CASSSAGTGRGEKLFF.